What follows are 31 T cell receptor beta chains derived from one specimen sequenced in a study of Ad26.COV2.S vaccination and SARS-CoV-2 variants. TCRdb's table, derived via immunoSEQ multiplex PCR, lists solely in-frame clones and lacks some. The sample has hundreds of thousands of clones, about 91% seen once. The starting material was peripheral blood, obtained after recovery from COVID-19. These receptors were taken from a human donor who had recovered from COVID-19.

The genes are TRBV5-1 and TRBJ2-2; D may be TRBD1 or TRBD2 (5 bases each). CDR3 length: 15 residues. Trimming shortened V by 8 bases and J by 0 bases, and 14 bases separated the two germline ends. Germline CDR1 is SGHRS and CDR2 is YFSETQ. The CDR3 DNA is TGCGCCAGTACTACCGGGGCGTCGAACACCGGGGAGCTGTTTTTT. Protein sequence: CASTTGASNTGELFF.

The chain carries TRBV9 and TRBJ2-7; no clear D gene. V was shortened by 0 bases and J by 0 bases, with 10 bases between the two germline ends. This CDR3 is 15 amino acids long. Germline-derived CDR1 and CDR2 are SGDLS and YYNGEE. This chain's CDR3 is CASSVAAASSYEQYF. As DNA, the CDR3 is TGTGCCAGCAGCGTAGCGGCGGCCAGCTCCTACGAGCAGTACTTC.

The genes are TRBV7-9 and TRBJ1-3; D is unclear. The CDR3 runs 14 residues. V lost 8 bases to trimming and J lost 0 bases, with 11 bases between them. Germline loops: CDR1 SEHNR, CDR2 FQNEAQ (reference sequence). The CDR3 region has the DNA TGTGCCAGCCTCGCGGACTTCTCTGGAAACACCATATATTTT. It is translated as CASLADFSGNTIYF.

V is TRBV7-2 and J is TRBJ2-7; 8 bases map to TRBD2. The germline gives CDR1 SGHTA, CDR2 FQGNSA. J lost 3 bases, V lost 2 bases, and 6 bases had no gene match. This CDR3 spans 15 amino acids. The DNA for the CDR3 is TGTGCCAGCAGCTTACTGGGACTAGTTGGCTACGAGCAGTACTTC. This gives the protein CASSLLGLVGYEQYF.

The V and J genes are TRBV5-4 and TRBJ1-2; possible D gene TRBD1, 6 bases. The CDR3 runs to 15 residues. Trimming cost V 1 base and J 8 bases, with 18 bases left between them. The V gene's germline CDR1 is SGHNT and CDR2 YYREEE (reference sequence). CDR3 sequence (DNA): TGTGCCAGCAGCTTGAGGGGGGAAAGCCTTTTCGGCTACACCTTC. Amino acid sequence: CASSLRGESLFGYTF.

This clone was observed a few times. This sequence joins TRBV6-6 and TRBJ1-2; D call uncertain. V shed 5 bases and J shed 2 bases, with 12 bases lying between them. CDR3 size: 14 residues. Germline CDR1 MNHNY, CDR2 SVGAGI (reference sequence). As DNA, the CDR3 is TGTGCCAGCAGTGGAGGGCTGCTGAACTATGGCTACACCTTC. Translated, it gives CASSGGLLNYGYTF.

For the CDR3, the DNA is TGTGCCAGCAGCATGGGGGGTAACTATGGCTACACCTTC. This gives the protein CASSMGGNYGYTF. The rearrangement links TRBV7-9 to TRBJ1-2; possibly TRBD1 for D (5 bases). The CDR3 contains 13 residues. Trimming pared 5 bases from V and 1 base from J, leaving 8 bases between. CDR1 and CDR2 from the germline V gene are SEHNR and FQNEAQ (reference sequence).

This clone was detected a few times. This sequence joins TRBV7-9 and TRBJ2-7, with a tentative D call TRBD2 (5 bases). Germline V gives CDR1 SEHNR, CDR2 FQNEAQ (reference sequence). Trimming removed 5 bases at V and 1 base at J, with 18 bases between. This CDR3 contains 16 residues. The CDR3 loop reads CASSPSGSVKSYEQYF. DNA of the CDR3: TGTGCCAGCAGCCCGAGCGGCTCGGTTAAGTCCTACGAGCAGTACTTC.

The rearrangement uses TRBV2 and TRBJ2-2; D may be TRBD1 (5 bases). From germline, CDR1 is SNHLY and CDR2 FYNNEI. V shed 6 bases and J shed 0 bases, with 11 bases lying between them. The CDR3 spans 15 residues. CDR3 DNA: TGTGCCAGCAGCCAGGGAAGCGCGAACACCGGGGAGCTGTTTTTT. Encoded protein: CASSQGSANTGELFF. Drawing the rest from reference TRBV2 and TRBJ2-2, the complete variable domain is EPEVTQTPSHQVTQMGQEVILRCVPISNHLYFYWYRQILGQKVEFLVSFYNNEISEKSEIFDDQFSVERPDGSNFTLKIRSTKLEDSAMYFCASSQGSANTGELFFGEGSRLTVL.

CDR3 sequence (DNA): TGTGCCAGCAGCATGATGGGAGATACGCAGTATTTT. This translates into CASSMMGDTQYF. The chain joins TRBV11-3 to TRBJ2-3; no clear D gene. Germline-derived CDR1 and CDR2 are SGHNT and YENEEA. Trimming removed 5 bases from V and 5 bases from J, with 8 bases in between. This CDR3 region has 12 residues. Using reference TRBV11-3 and TRBJ2-3 for the parts outside the CDR3, the full variable domain is EAGVVQSPRYKIIEKKQPVAFWCNPISGHNTLYWYLQNLGQGPELLIRYENEEAVDDSQLPKDRFSAERLKGVDSTLKIQPAELGDSAVYLCASSMMGDTQYFGPGTRLTVL.

The chain carries TRBV19 and TRBJ2-1, with 13 bases that match TRBD2. Germline values: CDR1 LNHDA, CDR2 SQIVND (reference sequence). The CDR3 loop spans 17 amino acids. The ends lost 6 bases at V and 3 bases at J; junction bases unmatched: 8. CDR3 protein: CASRRTSGGPGYNEQFF. The DNA of the CDR3 is TGTGCCAGTAGGCGGACTAGCGGGGGCCCAGGCTACAATGAGCAGTTCTTC.

The rearrangement joins TRBV16 to TRBJ1-2; TRBD1 is a possible D gene (6 bases). Deletions cut 4 bases from V and 0 bases from J, with 9 bases between. Germline assignment: CDR1 KGHSY and CDR2 FQNENV. This CDR3 has 14 amino acids. CDR3 DNA: TGTGCCAGCAGCCCAGGGGTCACTAACTATGGCTACACCTTC. It encodes CASSPGVTNYGYTF.

This clone was seen more than once but under ten times. The rearrangement links TRBV6-5 to TRBJ1-5; D unclear. Between the trimmed V and J ends, which lost 4 bases and 7 bases, there was a span of 11 bases. CDR1 is MNHEY and CDR2 is SVGAGI in the germline V gene. The CDR3 is 13 amino acids. The CDR3 protein is CASSSSLGQPQHF. The CDR3 region has the DNA TGTGCCAGCAGTTCCTCCCTGGGACAGCCCCAGCATTTT.

This CDR3 is CASSSGPTGWTEAFF. The CDR3 DNA is TGTGCCAGCAGCTCGGGGCCGACAGGTTGGACTGAAGCTTTCTTT. The chain carries TRBV13 and TRBJ1-1; possible D gene TRBD1, 6 bases. The CDR3 is 15 amino acids. Germline values: CDR1 PRHDT, CDR2 FYEKMQ (reference sequence). Trimming removed 4 bases from V and 5 bases from J, with 17 bases in between.

The chain has TRBV5-1 and TRBJ2-1; no firm D call. The CDR3 extends over 15 amino acids. Germline CDR1 reads SGHRS; CDR2 reads YFSETQ. V lost 0 bases, J lost 6 bases, and 13 bases lay in between. This CDR3 reads CASSLASDSLNEQFF. DNA for the CDR3: TGCGCCAGCAGCTTGGCCTCCGACTCCCTCAATGAGCAGTTCTTC.

V gene TRBV7-2 combines with J gene TRBJ2-2, with D possibly being TRBD1 (5 bases). The germline gives CDR1 SGHTA, CDR2 FQGNSA. Trimming shortened V by 2 bases and J by 7 bases, and 11 bases separated the two germline ends. The CDR3 is made up of 14 amino acids. CDR3 sequence reads: CASSLMQGHGELFF. In DNA, the CDR3 is TGTGCCAGCAGCTTAATGCAGGGCCACGGGGAGCTGTTTTTT.

The V and J genes are TRBV29-1 and TRBJ2-7, with D possibly being TRBD1 or TRBD2 (6 bases each). CDR1 and CDR2 (germline): SQVTM, ANQGSEA. This CDR3 comprises 13 residues. V was cut by 7 bases and J by 6 bases, with 19 bases left in between. CDR3 region: CSAARGARGEQYF. The CDR3, as DNA: TGCAGCGCCGCAAGGGGGGCTCGCGGCGAGCAGTACTTC.

The CDR3 DNA follows: TGTGCCAGCAGGCCCTCTAAAACAGGGGTCACTGAAGCTTTCTTT. It codes for CASRPSKTGVTEAFF. The V call is TRBV2, the J call TRBJ1-1; 7 nucleotides match TRBD1. The CDR3 runs to 15 residues. Germline V lookup: CDR1 SNHLY, CDR2 FYNNEI. J lost 4 bases, V lost 6 bases, and 11 bases had no gene match.

This chain links TRBV9 with TRBJ2-6, with D possibly matching TRBD2 (5 bases). Germline CDR1 is SGDLS and CDR2 is YYNGEE. CDR3 size: 17 residues. V shed 4 bases and J shed 0 bases, with 14 bases lying between them. Here the CDR3 reads CASSMRVPTSGANVLTF. DNA for the CDR3: TGTGCCAGCAGCATGAGGGTCCCAACCTCTGGGGCCAACGTCCTGACTTTC.

The chain combines TRBV19 with TRBJ2-6; no reliable D call. The germline V and J ends were trimmed by 6 bases and 2 bases, with 11 bases remaining between them. This CDR3 is built from 15 residues. Per the germline V gene, CDR1 is LNHDA and CDR2 is SQIVND (reference sequence). CDR3 nucleotide sequence: TGTGCCAGTAGCGACAAGTTCCCTGGGGCCAACGTCCTGACTTTC. Its protein product is CASSDKFPGANVLTF.

The chain joins TRBV15 to TRBJ1-2, with no clear D. V was pared by 5 bases and J by 8 bases, with 21 bases between. CDR3 size: 15 residues. Germline V gene sequence: CDR1 LNHNV, CDR2 YYDKDF (reference sequence). The CDR3 is CATSRIRDGVKGYTF. Written as DNA, the CDR3 is TGTGCCACCAGCCGGATAAGGGATGGGGTTAAAGGCTACACCTTC. The variable domain in full, with the rest retrieved from reference TRBV15 and TRBJ1-2, is DAMVIQNPRYQVTQFGKPVTLSCSQTLNHNVMYWYQQKSSQAPKLLFHYYDKDFNNEADTPDNFQSRRPNTSFCFLDIRSPGLGDTAMYLCATSRIRDGVKGYTFGSGTRLTVV.

This chain joins TRBV7-9 and TRBJ1-2; the match to TRBD1 covers 7 bases. CDR1 and CDR2 from the germline V gene are SEHNR and FQNEAQ (reference sequence). CDR3 size: 15 residues. V lost 5 bases to trimming and J lost 5 bases; unmatched junction nucleotides: 11. The CDR3 region has the DNA TGTGCCAGCAGCCCGACGTGGAGGGGGCATTATGGCTACACCTTC. Its translation: CASSPTWRGHYGYTF.

The CDR3 DNA is TGTGCCAGCAGCTTAGGGGACGTGGGTCCCTACACCTTC. This encodes CASSLGDVGPYTF. V is TRBV11-2 and J is TRBJ1-2; TRBD1 is a possible D gene (5 bases). The CDR3 contains 13 residues. V shed 1 base and J shed 10 bases, with 13 bases lying between them. Germline V CDR1 and CDR2: SGHAT, FQNNGV.

The rearrangement uses TRBV7-9 and TRBJ1-1, with 8 bases aligning to TRBD1. The CDR3 runs to 16 residues. The germline CDR1 and CDR2 sequences are SEHNR and FQNEAQ (reference sequence). The V and J ends lost 2 bases and 4 bases, in that order; junction bases with no gene match: 9. Written as DNA, the CDR3 is TGTGCCAGCAGCTTATCGCGGACAGGGCTGGGCACTGAAGCTTTCTTT. It specifies CASSLSRTGLGTEAFF.

The chain has TRBV15 and TRBJ1-1, with a weak D call TRBD1 (5 bases). The V gene lost 6 bases and the J gene lost 5 bases, with 19 bases spanning the gap. From germline, CDR1 is LNHNV and CDR2 YYDKDF (reference sequence). The CDR3 loop spans 15 amino acids. CDR3 coding DNA: TGTGCCACCAGTTTCGTCGGGGGAATCGGAACTGAAGCTTTCTTT. This gives the protein CATSFVGGIGTEAFF.

The chain links TRBV7-9 to TRBJ1-5; TRBD1 might be the D (5 bases). CDR1 is SEHNR, CDR2 FQNEAQ, per germline (reference sequence). The CDR3 has 14 amino acids. Deletions cut 0 bases from V and 6 bases from J, with 9 bases between. The CDR3 coding sequence is TGTGCCAGCAGCTTAGCACCTGGGGGTCAGCCCCAGCATTTT. Translation gives CASSLAPGGQPQHF.

This clone has more than one count but fewer than ten. The chain recombines TRBV11-1 with TRBJ1-1; no definite D call. Germline CDR1 and CDR2: SGHAT and FQDESV (reference sequence). Trimming took off 1 base at V and 5 bases at J, with 11 bases between the two ends. The CDR3 spans 14 residues. CDR3 sequence (DNA): TGTGCCAGCAGCTTAGGCGAGGGTTGGACTGAAGCTTTCTTT. It encodes CASSLGEGWTEAFF.

This clone showed up just once. The chain combines TRBV6-6 with TRBJ2-3; 12 bases align to TRBD1. Trimming took 8 bases from V and 4 from J; bases not matched to a gene: 10. Germline V gives CDR1 MNHNY, CDR2 SVGAGI (reference sequence). This CDR3 region has 16 residues. CDR3 region: CASLKRGQGASDTQYF. DNA for the CDR3: TGTGCCAGCCTCAAAAGGGGACAGGGGGCTTCAGATACGCAGTATTTT.

The gene calls are TRBV5-4 and TRBJ1-1; D is perhaps TRBD1 (6 bases). Per the germline V gene, CDR1 is SGHNT and CDR2 is YYREEE (reference sequence). Trimming removed 7 bases at V and 0 bases at J, with 10 bases between. CDR3 length equals 13 residues. The CDR3 loop reads CASHDRLNTEAFF. CDR3 sequence (DNA): TGTGCCAGCCACGACAGGTTGAACACTGAAGCTTTCTTT. Full variable domain (missing parts from reference TRBV5-4 and TRBJ1-1): ETGVTQSPTHLIKTRGQQVTLRCSSQSGHNTVSWYQQALGQGPQFIFQYYREEENGRGNFPPRFSGLQFPNYSSELNVNALELDDSALYLCASHDRLNTEAFFGQGTRLTVV.

This rearrangement joins TRBV11-2 to TRBJ2-5; unclear D gene. V lost 5 bases to trimming and J lost 4 bases, with 17 bases between them. Germline V gene sequence: CDR1 SGHAT, CDR2 FQNNGV. The CDR3 contains 15 residues. CDR3 loop: CASSPRSTAPETQYF. CDR3 DNA sequence: TGTGCCAGCAGCCCGCGATCTACAGCTCCAGAGACCCAGTACTTC.

The chain couples TRBV7-9 to TRBJ1-6; tentative D call: TRBD1 (5 bases). Trimming took 5 bases from V and 9 from J, leaving 11 bases between them. The CDR3 sequence is 13 residues long. From germline, CDR1 is SEHNR and CDR2 FQNEAQ (reference sequence). The DNA of the CDR3 is TGTGCCAGCAGCCCCGGGGGGGGTTCACCCCTCCACTTT. It is translated as CASSPGGGSPLHF.